This T cell receptor (beta chain) appears in the sequencing data of a study of shared clonotypes between healthy human individuals. General study results and limits: Naive subsets generally had larger estimated richness than memory subsets.

Concerning this clone itself: The antigen is undetermined.

Some clones are missing from TCRdb's copy, which holds only in-frame ones; the method was immunoSEQ multiplex PCR. The sample has over a million clones, more than 65% seen once; the top ten hold roughly 1.5%. The CDR3 consists of 16 residues. Germline trimming cut 4 bases from V and 7 bases from J; bases unmatched to any gene: 10. The germline gives CDR1 LGHNA, CDR2 YSLEER. V and J are TRBV4-3 and TRBJ2-1; the match to TRBD2 covers 10 bases. The source is a man between 18 and 35 years old in good health. The sample was memory CD4+ T cells sorted from blood. As for subset: CD45RA-negative fraction. CDR3 DNA sequence: TGCGCCAGCAGCCCGGCAGCGGGAGGGCCCGGGAATGAGCAGTTCTTC. It translates to CASSPAAGGPGNEQFF.